This is a list of T cell receptor beta chains from one sample in a study of early T cells in non-severe SARS-CoV-2 infection. TCRdb itself ran the 5' RACE reads through MiXCR, one entry per CDR3 protein. This table has about 63,000 distinct CDR3 sequences, 10% to 15% appearing once. The material sequenced was whole blood. Receptors originate from an adult who was a healthcare worker with PCR-confirmed SARS-CoV-2 infection or an uninfected control (not recorded which). The CDR3 runs from the conserved cysteine through the conserved F or W. The D gene is left open where the match is weak. A row's size may be missing; if present it is once, few, many or a size class.

TRBD1 TRBJ2-7 many TRBV7-9 CASSLGQGTHEQYF TGTGCCAGCAGCTTGGGACAGGGCACGCACGAGCAGTACTTC
TRBD1 TRBJ2-1 many TRBV15 CATSRGEGAYEQFF TGTGCCACCAGCAGAGGCGAGGGGGCCTATGAGCAGTTCTTC
TRBD1 TRBJ2-7 few TRBV27 CASSRGTGAYEQYF TGTGCCAGCAGCAGGGGAACAGGGGCCTACGAGCAGTACTTC
TRBD1 TRBJ1-2 many TRBV10-3 CAISTGQGIIGYTF TGTGCCATCAGTACCGGACAGGGGATCATCGGCTACACCTTC
- TRBJ2-1 - TRBV7-8 CASKTAGYEQFF TGTGCCAGCAAAACAGCCGGCTATGAGCAGTTCTTC
- TRBJ1-2 - TRBV7-9 CASSSPPSPGYTF TGTGCCAGCAGCTCTCCCCCAAGTCCGGGCTACACCTTC
- TRBJ1-5 many TRBV9 CASSVGGGNQPQHF TGTGCCAGCAGCGTAGGAGGGGGCAATCAGCCCCAGCATTTT
- TRBJ2-2 many TRBV6-2/TRBV6-3 CASSNTGELFF TGTGCCAGCAGTAACACCGGGGAGCTGTTTTTT
TRBD2 TRBJ2-7 - TRBV20-1 CSARGTSGTSSYEQYF TGCAGTGCTAGGGGGACTAGCGGGACGAGCTCCTACGAGCAGTACTTC
- TRBJ2-1 many TRBV5-1 CASSPLGANEQFF TGCGCCAGCAGCCCCCTCGGGGCTAATGAGCAGTTCTTC
- TRBJ1-2 many TRBV29-1 CSVDRGTYGYTF TGCAGCGTTGATAGGGGTACCTATGGCTACACCTTC
- TRBJ2-1 many TRBV12-3/TRBV12-4 CASSFEDLANNEQFF TGTGCCAGCAGTTTCGAGGACCTAGCTAACAATGAGCAGTTCTTC
- TRBJ2-7 - TRBV6-5 CASSYSKGLFSEQYF TGTGCCAGCAGTTACTCGAAGGGTCTCTTCAGCGAGCAGTACTTC
TRBD2 TRBJ2-3 many TRBV20-1 CSAIPSGGLDTQYF TGCAGTGCCATCCCTAGCGGGGGTCTGGATACGCAGTATTTT
TRBD1 TRBJ1-1 few TRBV7-7 CASSTGTGGKAFF TGTGCCAGCAGCACCGGGACAGGGGGTAAAGCTTTCTTT
- TRBJ1-1 many TRBV29-1 CSVEETFSEAFF TGCAGCGTTGAGGAAACCTTTTCTGAAGCTTTCTTT
- TRBJ2-3 - TRBV2 CATKFLSDPGDTQYF TGTGCCACCAAATTCCTTAGCGATCCTGGGGATACGCAGTATTTT
- TRBJ2-1 few TRBV3-1 CASSQAGPTYNEQFF TGTGCCAGCAGCCAAGCGGGCCCAACCTACAATGAGCAGTTCTTC
- TRBJ2-1 few TRBV10-3 CAISESQRYNEQFF TGTGCCATCAGTGAGTCGCAGCGGTACAATGAGCAGTTCTTC
- TRBJ1-6 many TRBV5-4 CASSPGRESPLHF TGTGCCAGCAGCCCCGGACGGGAGTCACCCCTCCACTTT
TRBD2 TRBJ2-3 few TRBV10-3 CAISGAGEPNTDTQYF TGTGCCATCAGTGGAGCGGGGGAGCCCAACACAGATACGCAGTATTTT
- TRBJ2-5 few TRBV10-3 CAISESGAFQETQYF TGTGCCATCAGTGAGTCGGGGGCATTCCAAGAGACCCAGTACTTC
TRBD1 TRBJ2-1 many TRBV29-1 CSAGQGSRNEQFF TGCAGCGCCGGACAGGGGAGTCGGAATGAGCAGTTCTTC
TRBD1 TRBJ2-1 many TRBV4-2 CASSQFPGQGAYNEQFF TGTGCCAGCAGCCAATTTCCAGGACAGGGGGCCTACAATGAGCAGTTCTTC
TRBD1 TRBJ2-7 many TRBV6-2/TRBV6-3 CASSPLRDRDNEQYF TGTGCCAGCAGCCCGCTCCGGGACAGGGACAACGAGCAGTACTTC
- TRBJ2-3 few TRBV9 CASSVEGPSGTDTQYF TGTGCCAGCAGCGTAGAAGGGCCCTCCGGCACAGATACGCAGTATTTT
- TRBJ1-2 many TRBV25-1 CASSELNSNYGYTF TGTGCCAGCAGTGAACTGAATTCTAACTATGGCTACACCTTC
- TRBJ2-1 few TRBV3-1 CASSQALGLNNEQFF TGTGCCAGCAGCCAAGCCCTAGGGTTGAACAATGAGCAGTTCTTC
TRBD1 TRBJ2-3 many TRBV25-1 CASSVRGRTTDTQYF TGTGCCAGCAGTGTAAGGGGGCGAACCACAGATACGCAGTATTTT
TRBD2 TRBJ2-7 - TRBV25-1 CASSGTSLNEQYF TGTGCCAGCAGTGGGACTAGTCTAAACGAGCAGTACTTC
- TRBJ1-2 many TRBV28 CASSFQGPISYTF TGTGCCAGCAGTTTCCAGGGCCCGATAAGCTACACCTTC
TRBD2 TRBJ2-3 - TRBV3-1 CASSQPAGGPEDTQYF TGTGCCAGCAGCCAACCGGCGGGGGGGCCCGAAGATACGCAGTATTTT
TRBD2 TRBJ2-7 - TRBV4-2 CASSPVTSGRSLNYEQYF TGTGCCAGCAGCCCTGTGACTAGCGGACGCTCATTAAACTACGAGCAGTACTTC
TRBD1 TRBJ1-3 many TRBV7-2 CASSRGTAGNTIYF TGTGCCAGCAGCCGCGGGACAGCTGGAAACACCATATATTTT
- TRBJ1-2 many TRBV7-9 CASSPGGPLYGYTF TGTGCCAGCAGCCCTGGGGGACCGCTCTATGGCTACACCTTC
- TRBJ2-6 many TRBV24-1 CATGRQGASGANVLTF TGTGCCACCGGACGTCAGGGAGCCTCTGGGGCCAACGTCCTGACTTTC
TRBD2 TRBJ2-7 many TRBV30 CAWSVLRGGSEQYF TGTGCCTGGAGTGTACTGCGGGGGGGCTCCGAGCAGTACTTC
- TRBJ2-4 many TRBV9 CASSPSGGGGQQNIQYF TGTGCCAGCAGCCCTTCAGGGGGCGGGGGCCAACAAAACATTCAGTACTTC
- TRBJ2-2 many TRBV2 CASTPLGGGTGELFF TGTGCCAGCACCCCCCTAGGTGGTGGCACCGGGGAGCTGTTTTTT
- TRBJ2-5 many TRBV12-3/TRBV12-4 CASQGPSETQYF TGTGCCAGCCAGGGCCCCAGTGAGACCCAGTACTTC
- TRBJ1-4 many TRBV10-2 CASSESPSTNEKLFF TGCGCCAGCAGTGAGTCACCGTCAACTAATGAAAAACTGTTTTTT
- TRBJ2-7 many TRBV27 CASSIRQEGYEQYF TGTGCCAGCAGCATAAGACAGGAGGGATACGAGCAGTACTTC
- TRBJ1-4 many TRBV6-1 CASSSYSGTTNEKLFF TGTGCCAGCAGTTCTTACAGCGGGACAACTAATGAAAAACTGTTTTTT